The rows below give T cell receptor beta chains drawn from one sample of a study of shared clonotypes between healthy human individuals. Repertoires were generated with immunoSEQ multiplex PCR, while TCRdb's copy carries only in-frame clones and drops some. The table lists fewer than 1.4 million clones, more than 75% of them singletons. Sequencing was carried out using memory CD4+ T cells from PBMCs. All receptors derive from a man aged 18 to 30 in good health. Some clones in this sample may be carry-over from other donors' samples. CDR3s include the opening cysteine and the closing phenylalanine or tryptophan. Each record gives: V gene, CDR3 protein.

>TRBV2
CASMDLSYEQYF
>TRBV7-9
CASSQLVSTDTQYF
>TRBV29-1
CSVDSGKNTEAFF
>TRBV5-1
CASSLRSYEQYF
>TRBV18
CASSLPGLLTINEQFF
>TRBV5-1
CASTLGPIRTGELFF
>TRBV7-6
CASSPGLAGGGQETQYF
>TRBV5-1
CASSLNTPGRGGKGRNQPQHF
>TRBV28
CASSYPQTNEKLFF
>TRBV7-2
CASSLQGTGETQYF
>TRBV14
CASSQGRTETGELFF
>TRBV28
CASSPPRLRVETQYF
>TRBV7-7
CASSPGRGLSYEQYF
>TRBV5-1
CASSFATEAYEQYF
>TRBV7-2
CASSYFGDSNQPQHF
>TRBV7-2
CASSLREEGEQYF